The source of this TCR beta chain is a study of T cell responses to AZD1222 COVID-19 vaccine (dated by TCRdb to the early 2020s). Some background on the complete study: AZD1222 recipients with second doses at about 4 weeks or about 12 weeks were pooled, because spike-specific TCR depth and breadth did not differ between schedules. TCR sequencing was performed for approximately 240 trial participants, of whom 207 were given two doses of AZD1222 and roughly 25 were given two doses of MenACWY control vaccine. Trial participants were enrolled by age into 18-55, 56-69 and 70-plus year subgroups, with 148, 28 and 57 TCR-sequenced participants respectively. Beyond this particular receptor, the publication reports: Because no day 14 peak-response samples were available, the repertoires could be characterized only after the peak T cell response. Conclusions about previously exposed vaccinees are limited because only five to seven AZD1222 recipients were SARS-CoV-2 seropositive at baseline. In the small 56-69-year group, the increase in depth fell short of significance, most likely because of low power. Nearly half of unique spike-specific TCRs reportedly recognized epitopes outside regions mutated in the B.1.351 and B.1.1.7 variants. Spike-specific TCR breadth and depth rose significantly after two AZD1222 doses compared with day 0 and with MenACWY recipients. Vaccine-associated CD4 TCRs spanned the whole spike protein, with dominant responses in regions 160-218 and 743-854. Most participants were white British and females outnumbered males, and the authors suggested that clonal diversity may have been underestimated.

The CDR3 regions of human TCRbeta chains were subjected to immunosequencing. The authors processed their data as follows. TCRs in the repertoires were compared against a reference library of SARS-CoV-2-specific TCRs that had been generated with the MIRA antigen-specificity platform. Breadth was defined as the fraction of unique TCRs that were SARS-CoV-2-associated. Depth was defined as the fraction of total T cells that were SARS-CoV-2-associated. Each spike-specific TCR was assigned to its reactive spike region and to a CD4 or CD8 class using the MIRA data. Log10-transformed breadth and depth values were compared by one-way ANOVA with Sidak's multiple comparisons tests. TCRdb stores this immuneACCESS table with in-frame sequences only. Part of the clones is absent; in the studies checked, under half of the shortfall reflects unresolved V genes, and no reason is known for the rest. That table furnishes V, J and clone size, whereas the DNA furnished D and trimming. A total of some 97,000 clones appear in this sample, more than 75% of them only once. Roughly 3% of the sample goes to the ten largest clones.

After removal of 2 bases from V and 5 bases from J, the junction retains 6 bases not matched to a gene. Sequences MNHEY (CDR1) and SMNVEV (CDR2) are obtained from the germline V gene (reference sequence). From cysteine to phenylalanine, the CDR3 is 15 amino acids long. Only the CDR3 DNA is retained, 45 bases long and in frame from the first base. Remarks on this clone: The antigen this receptor binds is unknown. No base quality information exists; no much larger clone differs at one position.

The time point label, read with the paper, signifies: baseline before first vaccination. Vaccinee samples were obtained from the UK trials COV001 and COV002, which included a single-blind randomized controlled phase 2/3 trial of AZD1222 (ChAdOx1 nCoV-19) in healthy adults. For TCRbeta chain sequencing, PBMC samples were collected from trial participants at day 0 and at day 28 after the second dose. The rearrangement combines TRBV27 with TRBJ2-1; the central 7 bases match TRBD2. Sequencing was performed on peripheral blood, taken on day 0 of AZD1222 vaccination. The sequence was collected from an adult in good health. The sequence in DNA is TGTGCCAGCAGTTTAGGGGGGGGGTCGGACAATGAGCAGTTCTTC. It is translated as CASSLGGGSDNEQFF.